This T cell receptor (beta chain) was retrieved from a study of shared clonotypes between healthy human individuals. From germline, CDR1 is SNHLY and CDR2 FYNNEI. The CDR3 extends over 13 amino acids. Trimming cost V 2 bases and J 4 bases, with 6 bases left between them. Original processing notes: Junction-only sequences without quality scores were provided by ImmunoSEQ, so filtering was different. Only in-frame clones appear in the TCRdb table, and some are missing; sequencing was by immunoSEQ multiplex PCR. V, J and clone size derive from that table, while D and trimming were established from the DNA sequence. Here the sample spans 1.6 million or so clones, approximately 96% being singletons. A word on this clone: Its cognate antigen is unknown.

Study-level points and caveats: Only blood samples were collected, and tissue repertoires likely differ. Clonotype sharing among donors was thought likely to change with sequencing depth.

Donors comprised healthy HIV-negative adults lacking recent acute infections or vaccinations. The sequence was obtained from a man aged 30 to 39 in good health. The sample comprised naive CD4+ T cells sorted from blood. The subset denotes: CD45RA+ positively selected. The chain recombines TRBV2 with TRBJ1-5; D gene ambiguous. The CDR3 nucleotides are TGTGCCAGCAGTGAAAATCAAAATCAGCCCCAGCATTTT. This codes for CASSENQNQPQHF.